This record covers a single T cell receptor (beta chain). Its antigen has not been determined. No clone much larger than this one lies a single base away; base qualities are absent. V and J are trimmed by 7 bases and 6 bases, and the gene matches miss 12 bases of the junction. CDR1 and CDR2 are read off the germline V gene (reference sequence) as MNHNY and SVGAGI. There are 15 amino acids in the CDR3, from cysteine to phenylalanine inclusive. Just the 45-base CDR3 DNA is kept, in frame starting at base 1. To prepare the library, the immunoSEQ multiplex PCR assay was applied. For the multiplex PCR, a mixture combining 60 forward primers for TCR Vbeta segments and 13 reverse primers for TCR Jbeta segments was used. Amplification of the CDR3 region of rearranged TCR beta genes was performed with a multiplex PCR assay on genomic DNA. On the Illumina HiSeq System, the amplified TCR beta libraries were sequenced as 87-base-pair reads. Per the original workflow: In a later analysis, roughly 80 million unique TCR beta chains were counted across the 500 to 850 repertoires, and about 9.9 million of these chains were shared by at least two donors. To remove PCR and sequencing errors, raw reads were error-corrected and collapsed into unique sequences using a nearest-neighbor algorithm that merged closely related sequences. To assign V, D and J gene segments, CDR3 sequences were aligned to IMGT reference sequences. For a sequence to be retained, a match of at least six nucleotides was required to both a V gene segment and a J gene segment. Rearrangements were called productive when the CDR3 lacked stop codons and stayed in frame with V and J; all others were non-productive. Following IMGT convention, CDR3 was defined as the stretch from the second conserved V-encoded cysteine up to the conserved J-encoded phenylalanine. The earlier analysis of a few hundred of the donors excluded any sequence lacking an unambiguous match to a single V gene segment. In an earlier analysis of 587 of the donors, a V segment was called functional when productive rearrangements were above 56.7%, and segregating when the standard deviation between donors exceeded 5%. A statistical classification framework was built for diagnosing cytomegalovirus status from the catalog of TCR beta chain sequences. A later analysis assigned V and J genes by comparing TCR nucleotide sequences with IMGT/GENE-DB human TR gene sequences. A later analysis assigned CDR3 sequences and most-parsimonious VDJ recombination scenarios with the TCRdist pipeline. In a later analysis, each TCR beta chain was defined by its CDR3 amino acid sequence together with its V-gene family, and reads lacking a unique V-gene family were excluded. In a later analysis, approximately 640 highly shared, low-generation-probability nucleotide sequences were removed to address suspected cross-contamination and a sequencing artifact. In a later analysis, a clonal expansion index for each public chain was calculated from normalized within-repertoire ranks of inferred template counts. In a later analysis, generation probabilities were computed with a VDJ recombination model fitted to out-of-frame rearrangements, and the resulting probabilities were checked against IGoR. Hypergeometric tests were used in a later analysis to score TCR-TCR, TCR-HLA and TCR-CMV co-occurrence, with a repertoire-size bias correction applied to the TCR pairs. False discovery rates were estimated in a later analysis by permuting HLA or CMV assignments 20 times. In a later analysis, co-occurring TCRs were grouped with DBSCAN, and TCRdist sequence similarity was added when clustering was performed within HLA-allele-positive subsets. Co-occurrence clustering excluded repertoires with fewer than 30,000 or more than 120,000 public chains, plus five with anomalous nucleotide sharing. TCRdb's version of the immuneACCESS table is confined to in-frame rearrangements and falls short of the full clone set. An unresolved V gene accounts for under half of the shortfall where checked; the remainder is of unknown origin. V and J calls and clone size are those listed in that table; D and trimming were worked out from the DNA. This sample gives tens of thousands of clones in total; around 70% of them show up just once. The top ten clonotypes cover about 8.6% of the sample.

The cohort comprised fewer than 750 healthy bone marrow donors. At the time of sampling, every cohort member was nominally healthy, though immune exposures that went unrecorded were likely present. The donor tested CMV seropositive and was one of the 289 seropositive cohort members. Every donor gave a peripheral blood sample, and the peripheral blood mononuclear cells from that sample were used for TCR beta sequencing. The Qiagen DNeasy Blood Extraction Kit was used to extract genomic DNA from the blood cell samples. The data were obtained in a study of cytomegalovirus exposure and HLA in healthy donors (dated by TCRdb to about 2017). About the investigation overall: In an earlier analysis of several hundred of the donors, around 300 Gb of sequence data and 90 million to 130 million unique TCR beta sequences from 180 million or so T cells were reported. Along with the approximately 650-subject first cohort, a separate validation cohort of some 130 different subjects was used. The genetic ancestry cluster associated with self-reported Caucasian donors included about 81% of the approximately 430 genotyped donors. Donor age, sex, ethnicity and CMV serostatus were collected together with the repertoire data. A later analysis re-analyzed previously published TCR beta repertoires from approximately 670 donors and added high-resolution HLA genotyping to study TCR occurrence patterns. The study aimed to test whether cataloging public T cell receptors could reveal signatures of past pathogen exposure. Among around 400 genotyped donors of the cohort, an average of roughly 230,000 unique TCR beta nucleotide sequences was sequenced per donor, of which approximately 18% were non-productive. Every repertoire in the discovery cohort had been generated on one and the same sequencing platform. Both class I and class II loci were covered by HLA typing, at four-digit resolution. In the later analysis, no new phenotypic data were used to find candidate immune exposures; instead, reliance was placed on TCR beta sequences and their occurrence across donors. To predict cytomegalovirus infection status, the study brought together high-throughput TCR immunosequencing, statistical association of individual TCRs with disease status, and machine learning. The number of donors typed differed by locus, with about 629-630 for A, B, C, DRB1 and DQB1, 522 for DQA1, some 570 for DPA1, and around 430 for DPB1. To decide whether each TCR beta V gene segment behaved as functional or pseudogenic, an earlier analysis of fewer than 750 of the donors relied on high-throughput TCR beta sequencing. A handful of DR-DQ haplotypes were handled as single units for association and clustering because linkage in the cohort was strong. A later genetic analysis used genome-wide SNP genotypes for about three fifths of the 666 donors, treating that subset as a discovery cohort. The study profiled the T cell repertoires of approximately 700 subjects by immunosequencing and related them to cytomegalovirus serostatus. An early release covering 550 to 650 HLA-typed donors comprised 250 to 350 gigabases of sequencing data and roughly 85 million unique TCR sequences. Overall study results and their limits: A cluster of highly shared sequence variants was judged likely to represent a technical artifact of the sequencing pipeline. According to the authors, the approach could potentially be generalized to other disease states and immunological phenotypes. The study listed 164 TCR beta chains as associated with cytomegalovirus. Specific HLA alleles were associated with 15,000 to 20,000 TCR beta sequences at a false discovery rate of 0.05 in a later analysis. In a later genetic analysis, fewer N-insertions in productive TCRs were reported among donors in an Asian-associated ancestry cluster than the roughly 640-donor mean. Cytomegalovirus status was reported to be diagnosed by the classifier with high specificity and sensitivity in both the original and validation cohorts. Most TCR sequences were observed very rarely across donors, whereas some public TCRs were present in many individuals. When HLA alleles, especially DR and DQ, strongly co-occurred, attributing TCR associations to individual alleles was difficult. Roughly uniform sequencing depth across donors was assumed in presence/absence analyses, although this assumption may not hold. A further reported finding was that TCR beta sequences accurately predicted the HLA-A and HLA-B alleles for most subjects in the first cohort. An association between a missense DCLRE1C variant and V-gene and J-gene trimming of TCR beta chains was found in a later genetic analysis and replicated in an independent cohort. Correlated functional status among segregating V segments might reflect linkage disequilibrium, but an unknown experimental factor could not be ruled out. Some 15 rarely observed V segments, including chromosome 9 orphons, were excluded from the earlier analysis of about 600 of the donors because counts were too low. Because the 87-base-pair reads could not distinguish some IMGT-functional V segments, including TRBV6-2 and TRBV6-3, those segments were excluded. A later analysis reported that several top co-occurrence clusters appeared linked to parvovirus B19, influenza, CMV and Epstein-Barr virus. In this cohort, only TCR beta chains were sequenced, and detectable features were limited by the absence of alpha or paired-chain data. Most CMV-associated TCR beta chains appeared to be HLA-restricted in a later analysis, and the HLA associations seemed to be driven largely by CMV exposure. In a later analysis, HLA-associated TCR beta chains showed more clonal expansion and lower generation probabilities than non-associated chains that were equally common. In a later analysis, the rate of TCR association differed among HLA loci, with DRB1 alleles having the most associated TCRs and HLA-C alleles having the fewest. For the cohort, immune exposure information was limited to CMV serostatus. In an earlier analysis of over 550 of the donors, most TCR beta V segments were observed in productive rearrangements about 87% or about 30% of the time, broadly matching IMGT annotations. Because HLA typing was missing for some donors at each locus, association tests included only the typed subset. In vitro tests confirmed that three of the cytomegalovirus-associated TCR beta chains recognize cytomegalovirus antigens.

The V and J genes are TRBV6-6 and TRBJ2-1; 7 central nucleotides agree with TRBD2. This receptor was identified in a man in his forties in good health and CMV-seropositive. Sequenced input: PBMCs. The CDR3 protein is CASIPTSYSRNEQFF. Here is the DNA: TGTGCCAGCATCCCGACTAGCTATTCTCGCAATGAGCAGTTCTTC.